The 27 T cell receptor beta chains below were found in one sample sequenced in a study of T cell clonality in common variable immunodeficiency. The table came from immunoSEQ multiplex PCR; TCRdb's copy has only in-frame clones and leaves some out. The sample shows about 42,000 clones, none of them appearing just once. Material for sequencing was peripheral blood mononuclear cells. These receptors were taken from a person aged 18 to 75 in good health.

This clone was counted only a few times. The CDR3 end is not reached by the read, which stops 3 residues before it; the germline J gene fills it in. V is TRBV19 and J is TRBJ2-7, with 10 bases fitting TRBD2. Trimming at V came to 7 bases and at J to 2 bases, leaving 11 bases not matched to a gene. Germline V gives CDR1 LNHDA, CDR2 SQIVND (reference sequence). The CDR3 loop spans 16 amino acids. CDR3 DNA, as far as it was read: TGTGCCAGTAAGGCTAGCGGGAGCGGGGCAACCTACGAG. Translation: CASKASGSGATYE. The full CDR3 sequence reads CASKASGSGATYEQYF.

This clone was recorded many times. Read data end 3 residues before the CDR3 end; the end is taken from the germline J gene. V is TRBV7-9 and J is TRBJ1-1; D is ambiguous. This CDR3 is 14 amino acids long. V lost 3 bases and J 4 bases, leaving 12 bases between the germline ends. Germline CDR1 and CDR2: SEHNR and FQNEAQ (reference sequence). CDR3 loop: CASSFSRRGTEAFF. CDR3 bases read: TGTGCCAGCAGCTTCTCCCGGCGGGGCACTGAA. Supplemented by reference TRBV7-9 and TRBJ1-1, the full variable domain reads DTGVSQNPRHKITKRGQNVTFRCDPISEHNRLYWYRQTLGQGPEFLTYFQNEAQLEKSRLLSDRFSAERPKGSFSTLEIQRTEQGDSAMYLCASSFSRRGTEAFFGQGTRLTVV.

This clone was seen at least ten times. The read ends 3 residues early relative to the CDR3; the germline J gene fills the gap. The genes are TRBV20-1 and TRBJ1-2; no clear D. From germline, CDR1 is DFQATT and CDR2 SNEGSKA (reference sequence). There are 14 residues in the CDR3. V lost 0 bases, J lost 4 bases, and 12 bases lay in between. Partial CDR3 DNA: TGCAGTGCTAGAGATCCTGAGACATTCTATGGC. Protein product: CSARDPETFYG. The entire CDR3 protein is CSARDPETFYGYTF.

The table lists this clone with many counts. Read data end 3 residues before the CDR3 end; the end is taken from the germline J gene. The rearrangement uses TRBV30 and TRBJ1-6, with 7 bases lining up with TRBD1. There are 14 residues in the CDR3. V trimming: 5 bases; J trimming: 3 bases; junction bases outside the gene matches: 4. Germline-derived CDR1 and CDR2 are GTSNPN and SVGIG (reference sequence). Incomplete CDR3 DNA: TGTGCCTGGGAGGGACAGATCTATAATTCACCC. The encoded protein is CAWEGQIYNSP. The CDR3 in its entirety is CAWEGQIYNSPLHF. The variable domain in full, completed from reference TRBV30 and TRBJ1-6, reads SQTIHQWPATLVQPVGSPLSLECTVEGTSNPNLYWYRQAAGRGLQLLFYSVGIGQISSEVPQNLSASRPQDRQFILSSKKLLLSDSGFYLCAWEGQIYNSPLHFGNGTRLTVT.

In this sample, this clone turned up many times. The CDR3 spells CASSVTHSGANVLTF. The DNA read from the CDR3 is TGTGCCAGCAGCGTGACACACTCTGGGGCCAACGTC. The chain carries TRBV9 and TRBJ2-6, with D hard to call. The sequenced fragment ends 3 residues before the CDR3 boundary, so the rest is inferred from the germline J gene. The CDR3 covers 15 residues. Trimming pared 2 bases from V and 0 bases from J, leaving 6 bases between. Germline V CDR1 and CDR2: SGDLS, YYNGEE.

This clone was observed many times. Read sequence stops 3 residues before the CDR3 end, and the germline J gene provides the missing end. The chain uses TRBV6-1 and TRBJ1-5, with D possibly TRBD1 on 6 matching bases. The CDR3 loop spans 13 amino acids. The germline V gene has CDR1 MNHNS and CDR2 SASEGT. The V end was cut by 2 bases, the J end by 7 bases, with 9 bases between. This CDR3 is CASSEQGTQPQHF. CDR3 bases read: TGTGCCAGCAGTGAACAGGGGACGCAGCCC.

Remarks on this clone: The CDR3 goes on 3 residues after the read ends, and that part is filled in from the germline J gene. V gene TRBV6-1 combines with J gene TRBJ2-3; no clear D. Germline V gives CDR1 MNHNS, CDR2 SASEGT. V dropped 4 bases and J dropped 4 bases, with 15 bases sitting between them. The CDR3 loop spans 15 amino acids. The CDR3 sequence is CASSVRAGVPDTQYF. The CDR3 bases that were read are TGTGCCAGCAGTGTCCGAGCAGGAGTTCCAGATACG.

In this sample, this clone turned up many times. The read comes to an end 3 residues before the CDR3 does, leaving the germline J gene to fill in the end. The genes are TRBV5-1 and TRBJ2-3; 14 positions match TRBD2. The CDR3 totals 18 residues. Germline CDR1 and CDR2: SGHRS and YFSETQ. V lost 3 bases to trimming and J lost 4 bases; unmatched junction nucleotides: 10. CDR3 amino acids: CASSSTGLAGVNPDTQYF. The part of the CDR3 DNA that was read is TGCGCCAGCAGCTCGACGGGACTAGCGGGAGTTAACCCAGATACG.

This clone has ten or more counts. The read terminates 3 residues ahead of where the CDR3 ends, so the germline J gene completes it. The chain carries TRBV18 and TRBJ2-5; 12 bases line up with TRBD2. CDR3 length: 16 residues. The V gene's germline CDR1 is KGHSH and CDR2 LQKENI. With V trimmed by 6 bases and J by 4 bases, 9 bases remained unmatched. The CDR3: CASSGLAGGRRETQYF. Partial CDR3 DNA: TGTGCCAGCTCGGGTCTAGCGGGAGGGCGTCGAGAGACC.

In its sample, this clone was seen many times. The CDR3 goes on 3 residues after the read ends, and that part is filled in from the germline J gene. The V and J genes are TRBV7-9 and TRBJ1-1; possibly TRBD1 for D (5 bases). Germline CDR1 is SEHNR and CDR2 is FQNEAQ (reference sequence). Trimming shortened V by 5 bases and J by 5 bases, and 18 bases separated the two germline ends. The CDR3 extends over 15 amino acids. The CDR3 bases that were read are TGTGCCAGCAGCCCTATGGTGGGCGCAGGGACTGAA. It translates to CASSPMVGAGTE. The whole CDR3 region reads CASSPMVGAGTEAFF.

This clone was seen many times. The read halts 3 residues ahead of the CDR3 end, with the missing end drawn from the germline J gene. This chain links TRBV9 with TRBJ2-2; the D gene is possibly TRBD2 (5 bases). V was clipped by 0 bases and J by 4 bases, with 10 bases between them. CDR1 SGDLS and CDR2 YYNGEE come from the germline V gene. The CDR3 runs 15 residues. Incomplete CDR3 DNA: TGTGCCAGCAGCGTAGAGATACGGGGCACCGGGGAG. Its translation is CASSVEIRGTGE. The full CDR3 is CASSVEIRGTGELFF.

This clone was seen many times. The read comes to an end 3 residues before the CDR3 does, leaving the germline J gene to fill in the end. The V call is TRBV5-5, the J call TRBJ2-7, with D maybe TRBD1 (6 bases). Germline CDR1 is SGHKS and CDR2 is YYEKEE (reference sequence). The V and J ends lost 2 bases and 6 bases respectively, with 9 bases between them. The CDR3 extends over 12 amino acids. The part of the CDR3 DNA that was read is TGTGCCAGCAGCTTTACAGGGACCGAG. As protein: CASSFTGTE. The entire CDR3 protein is CASSFTGTEQYF.

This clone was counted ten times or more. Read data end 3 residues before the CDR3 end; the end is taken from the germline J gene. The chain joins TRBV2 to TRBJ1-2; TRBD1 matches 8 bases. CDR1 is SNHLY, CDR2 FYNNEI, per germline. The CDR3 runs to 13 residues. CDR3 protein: CASRDQGATGYTF. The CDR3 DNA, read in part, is TGTGCCAGCAGGGACCAGGGGGCCACAGGC.

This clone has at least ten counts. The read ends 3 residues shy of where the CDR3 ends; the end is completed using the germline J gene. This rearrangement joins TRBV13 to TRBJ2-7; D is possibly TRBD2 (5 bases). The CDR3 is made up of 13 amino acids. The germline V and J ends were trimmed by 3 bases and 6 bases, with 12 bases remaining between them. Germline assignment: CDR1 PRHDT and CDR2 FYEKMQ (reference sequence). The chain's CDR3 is CASSFSGLGEQYF. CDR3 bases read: TGTGCCAGCAGCTTTTCGGGGTTAGGCGAG.

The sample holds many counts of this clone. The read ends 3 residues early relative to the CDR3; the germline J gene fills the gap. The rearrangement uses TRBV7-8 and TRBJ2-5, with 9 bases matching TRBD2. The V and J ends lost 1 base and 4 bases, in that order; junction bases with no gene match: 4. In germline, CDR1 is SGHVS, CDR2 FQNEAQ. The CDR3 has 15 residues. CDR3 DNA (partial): TGTGCCAGCAGCTTAGGTAGCGGGAGTCGAGAGACC. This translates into CASSLGSGSRET. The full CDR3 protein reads CASSLGSGSRETQYF.

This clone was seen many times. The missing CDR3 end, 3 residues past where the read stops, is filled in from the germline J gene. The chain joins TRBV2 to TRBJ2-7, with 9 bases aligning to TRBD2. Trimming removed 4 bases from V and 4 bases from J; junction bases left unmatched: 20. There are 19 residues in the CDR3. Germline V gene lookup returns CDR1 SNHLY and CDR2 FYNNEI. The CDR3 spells CASSAGRGLLAGEIYEQYF. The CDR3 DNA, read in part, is TGTGCCAGCAGTGCGGGCAGGGGATTGTTAGCGGGAGAAATATACGAG.

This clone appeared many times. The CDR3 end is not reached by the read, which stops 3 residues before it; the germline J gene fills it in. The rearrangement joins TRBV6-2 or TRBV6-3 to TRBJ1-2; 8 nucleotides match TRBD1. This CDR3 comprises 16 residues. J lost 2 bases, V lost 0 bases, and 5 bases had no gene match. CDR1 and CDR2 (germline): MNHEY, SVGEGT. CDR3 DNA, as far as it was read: TGTGCCAGCAGTTACTCTGCAGGGGGCATGAACTATGGC. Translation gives CASSYSAGGMNYG. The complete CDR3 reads CASSYSAGGMNYGYTF.

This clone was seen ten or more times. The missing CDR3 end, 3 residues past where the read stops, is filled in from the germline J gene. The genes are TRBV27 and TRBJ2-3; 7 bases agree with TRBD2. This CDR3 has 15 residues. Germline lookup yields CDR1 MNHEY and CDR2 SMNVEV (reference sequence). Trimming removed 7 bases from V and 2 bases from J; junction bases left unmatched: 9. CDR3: CASKFKRDFTDTQYF. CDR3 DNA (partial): TGTGCCAGCAAGTTCAAGCGGGATTTCACAGATACG.

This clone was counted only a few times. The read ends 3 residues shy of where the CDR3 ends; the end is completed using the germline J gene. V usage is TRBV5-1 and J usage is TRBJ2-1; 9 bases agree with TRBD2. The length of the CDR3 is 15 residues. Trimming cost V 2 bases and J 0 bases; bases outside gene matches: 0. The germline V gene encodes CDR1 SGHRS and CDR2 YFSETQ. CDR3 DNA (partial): TGCGCCAGCAGCTTTAGCGGGAGCTCCTACAATGAG. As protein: CASSFSGSSYNE. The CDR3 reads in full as CASSFSGSSYNEQFF. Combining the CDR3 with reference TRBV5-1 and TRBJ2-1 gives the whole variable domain KAGVTQTPRYLIKTRGQQVTLSCSPISGHRSVSWYQQTPGQGLQFLFEYFSETQRNKGNFPGRFSGRQFSNSRSEMNVSTLELGDSALYLCASSFSGSSYNEQFFGPGTRLTVL.

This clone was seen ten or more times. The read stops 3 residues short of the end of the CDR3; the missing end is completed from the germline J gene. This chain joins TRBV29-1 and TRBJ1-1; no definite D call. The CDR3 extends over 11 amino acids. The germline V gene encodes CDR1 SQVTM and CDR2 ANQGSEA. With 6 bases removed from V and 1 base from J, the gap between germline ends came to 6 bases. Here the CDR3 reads CSVLRNTEAFF. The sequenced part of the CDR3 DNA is TGCAGCGTCCTTCGGAACACTGAA. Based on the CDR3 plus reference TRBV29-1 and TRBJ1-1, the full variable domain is SAVISQKPSRDICQRGTSLTIQCQVDSQVTMMFWYRQQPGQSLTLIATANQGSEATYESGFVIDKFPISRPNLTFSTLTVSNMSPEDSSIYLCSVLRNTEAFFGQGTRLTVV.

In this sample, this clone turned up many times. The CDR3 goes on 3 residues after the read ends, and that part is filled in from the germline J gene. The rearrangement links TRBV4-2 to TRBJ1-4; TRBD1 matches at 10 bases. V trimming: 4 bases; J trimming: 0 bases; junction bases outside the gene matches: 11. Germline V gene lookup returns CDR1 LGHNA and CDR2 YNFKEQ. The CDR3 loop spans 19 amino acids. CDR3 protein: CASSPRQGAESTTNEKLFF. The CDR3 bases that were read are TGTGCCAGCAGCCCACGACAGGGGGCAGAGAGTACAACTAATGAAAAA.

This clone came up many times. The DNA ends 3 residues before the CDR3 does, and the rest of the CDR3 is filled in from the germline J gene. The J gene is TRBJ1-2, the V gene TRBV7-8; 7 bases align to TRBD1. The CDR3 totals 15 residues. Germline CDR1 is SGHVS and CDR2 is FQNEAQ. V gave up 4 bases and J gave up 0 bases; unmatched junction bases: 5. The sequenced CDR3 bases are TGTGCCAGCAGCTCACAGGGGCTACCTAACTATGGC. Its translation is CASSSQGLPNYG. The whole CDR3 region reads CASSSQGLPNYGYTF.

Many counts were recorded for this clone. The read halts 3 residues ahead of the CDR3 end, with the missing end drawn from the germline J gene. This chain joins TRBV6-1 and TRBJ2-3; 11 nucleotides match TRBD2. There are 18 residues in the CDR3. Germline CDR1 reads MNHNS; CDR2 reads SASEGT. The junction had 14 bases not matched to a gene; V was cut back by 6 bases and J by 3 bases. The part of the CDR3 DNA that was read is TGTGCCAGCAGCGAACGGGTAGCGGGAGGGCCATTGACAGATACG. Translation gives CASSERVAGGPLTDT. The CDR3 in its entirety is CASSERVAGGPLTDTQYF.

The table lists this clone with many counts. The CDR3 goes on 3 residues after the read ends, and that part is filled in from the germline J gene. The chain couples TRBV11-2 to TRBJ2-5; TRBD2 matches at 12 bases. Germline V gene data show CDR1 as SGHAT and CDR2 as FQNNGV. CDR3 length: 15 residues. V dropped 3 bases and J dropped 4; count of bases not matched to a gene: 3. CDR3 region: CASSFLAGGVETQYF. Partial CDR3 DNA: TGTGCCAGCAGCTTTCTAGCGGGGGGGGTAGAGACC.

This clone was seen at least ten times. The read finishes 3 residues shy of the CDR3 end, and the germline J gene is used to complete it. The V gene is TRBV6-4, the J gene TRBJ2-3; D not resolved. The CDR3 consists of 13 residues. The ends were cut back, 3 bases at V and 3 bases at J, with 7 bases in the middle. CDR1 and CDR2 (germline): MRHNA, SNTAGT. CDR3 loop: CASSEQITDTQYF. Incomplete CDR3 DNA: TGTGCCAGCAGTGAACAGATAACAGATACG.

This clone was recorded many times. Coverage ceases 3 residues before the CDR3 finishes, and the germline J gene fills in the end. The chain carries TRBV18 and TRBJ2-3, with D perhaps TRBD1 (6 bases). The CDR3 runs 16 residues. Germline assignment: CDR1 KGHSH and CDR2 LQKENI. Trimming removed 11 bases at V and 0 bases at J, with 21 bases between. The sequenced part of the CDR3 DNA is TGTGCCGGCTTAAGGACAGACTTATCTAGCACAGATACG. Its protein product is CAGLRTDLSSTDT. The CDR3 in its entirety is CAGLRTDLSSTDTQYF.

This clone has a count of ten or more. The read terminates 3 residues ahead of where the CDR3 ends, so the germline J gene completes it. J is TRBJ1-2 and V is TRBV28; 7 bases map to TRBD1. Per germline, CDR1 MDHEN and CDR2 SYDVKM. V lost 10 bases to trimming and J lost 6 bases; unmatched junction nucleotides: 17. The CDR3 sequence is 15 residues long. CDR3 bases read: TGTGCCACCAGAAACATAAGACAGGGCGAGGATGGC. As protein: CATRNIRQGEDG. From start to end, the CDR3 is CATRNIRQGEDGYTF.